This T cell receptor (beta chain) was captured by sequencing in a study of T-cell memory formation after mild COVID-19. About the study: TCR clusters largely stayed donor specific. Overall study findings and caveats: The finding that pre-infection memory included some responding clones suggested that cross-reactive memory joined.

Constant-segment primers and 5'RACE yielded cDNA libraries for TCR alpha and TCR beta, each carrying sample barcodes and UMIs. TCRdb re-called the 5' RACE reads with MiXCR, one entry per CDR3 protein. The table lists just over 60,000 distinct CDR3 sequences, 9.3% of them singletons. This clonotype was found many times. Its antigen remains unknown. V was clipped by 4 bases and J by 2 bases, with 8 bases between them. Germline CDR1 SGHRS, CDR2 YFSETQ. The CDR3 extends over 13 amino acids. The sequencing sample was made of PBMCs or a T cell subset sorted from them (not recorded which). The TCR sequence derives from a man between 18 and 35 years old who had mild COVID-19 (a few samples of this study predate the infection). Cell type and time point are not known. This sequence joins TRBV5-1 and TRBJ2-3; D ambiguous. The CDR3, as DNA: TGCGCCAGCAGCCTAGTCCCCACAGATACGCAGTATTTT. As protein: CASSLVPTDTQYF.